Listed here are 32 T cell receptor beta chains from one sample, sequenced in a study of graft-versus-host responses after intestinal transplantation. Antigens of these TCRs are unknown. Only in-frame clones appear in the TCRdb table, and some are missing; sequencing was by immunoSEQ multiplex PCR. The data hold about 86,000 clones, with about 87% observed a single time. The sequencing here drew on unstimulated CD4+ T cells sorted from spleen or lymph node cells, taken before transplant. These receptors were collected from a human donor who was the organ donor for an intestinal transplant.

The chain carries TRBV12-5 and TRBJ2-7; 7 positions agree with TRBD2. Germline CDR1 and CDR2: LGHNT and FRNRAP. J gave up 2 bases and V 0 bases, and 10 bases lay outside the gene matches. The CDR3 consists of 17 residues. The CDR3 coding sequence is TGTGCTAGTGGTTTGGTACGGAAAGGGAGGGTCCCCTACGAGCAGTACTTC. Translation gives CASGLVRKGRVPYEQYF.

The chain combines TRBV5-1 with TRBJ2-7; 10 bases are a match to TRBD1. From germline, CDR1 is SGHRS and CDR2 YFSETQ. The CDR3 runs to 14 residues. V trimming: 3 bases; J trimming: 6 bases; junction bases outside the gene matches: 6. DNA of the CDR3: TGCGCCAGCAGCTATGGGACAGGGGTAGGCGAGCAGTACTTC. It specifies CASSYGTGVGEQYF. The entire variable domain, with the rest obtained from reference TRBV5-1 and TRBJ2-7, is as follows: KAGVTQTPRYLIKTRGQQVTLSCSPISGHRSVSWYQQTPGQGLQFLFEYFSETQRNKGNFPGRFSGRQFSNSRSEMNVSTLELGDSALYLCASSYGTGVGEQYFGPGTRLTVT.

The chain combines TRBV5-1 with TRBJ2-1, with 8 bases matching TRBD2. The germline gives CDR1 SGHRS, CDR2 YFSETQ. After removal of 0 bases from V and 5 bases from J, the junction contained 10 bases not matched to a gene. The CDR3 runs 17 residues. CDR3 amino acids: CASSLGFVGTRNNEQFF. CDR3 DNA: TGCGCCAGCAGCTTGGGTTTTGTAGGGACTAGGAACAATGAGCAGTTCTTC.

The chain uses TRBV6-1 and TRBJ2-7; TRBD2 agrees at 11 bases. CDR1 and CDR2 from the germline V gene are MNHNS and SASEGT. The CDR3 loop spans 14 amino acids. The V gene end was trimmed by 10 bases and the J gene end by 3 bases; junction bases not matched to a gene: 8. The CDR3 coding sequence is TGTGCCAACCTAATAGCGGGGGGGCTCTACGAGCAGTACTTC. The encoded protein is CANLIAGGLYEQYF.

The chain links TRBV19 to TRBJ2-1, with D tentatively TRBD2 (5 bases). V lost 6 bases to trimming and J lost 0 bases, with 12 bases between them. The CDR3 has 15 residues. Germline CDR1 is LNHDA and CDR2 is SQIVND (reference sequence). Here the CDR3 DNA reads TGTGCCAGTAGCCAGAAGCGGAGCTCCTACAATGAGCAGTTCTTC. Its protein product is CASSQKRSSYNEQFF. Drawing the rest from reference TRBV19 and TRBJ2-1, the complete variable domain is DGGITQSPKYLFRKEGQNVTLSCEQNLNHDAMYWYRQDPGQGLRLIYYSQIVNDFQKGDIAEGYSVSREKKESFPLTVTSAQKNPTAFYLCASSQKRSSYNEQFFGPGTRLTVL.

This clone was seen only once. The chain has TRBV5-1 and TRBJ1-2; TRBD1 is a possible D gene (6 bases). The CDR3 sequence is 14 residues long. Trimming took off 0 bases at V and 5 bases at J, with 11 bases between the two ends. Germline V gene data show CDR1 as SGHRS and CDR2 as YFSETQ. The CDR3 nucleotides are TGCGCCAGCAGCTTGGCTCTAACAGGGTATGGCTACACCTTC. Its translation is CASSLALTGYGYTF.

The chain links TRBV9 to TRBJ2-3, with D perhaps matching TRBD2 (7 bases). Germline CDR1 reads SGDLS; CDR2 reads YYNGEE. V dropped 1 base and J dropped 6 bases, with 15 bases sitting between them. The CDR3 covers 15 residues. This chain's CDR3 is CASSVSGGLLDTQYF. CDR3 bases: TGTGCCAGCAGCGTATCCGGGGGGCTATTGGATACGCAGTATTTT.

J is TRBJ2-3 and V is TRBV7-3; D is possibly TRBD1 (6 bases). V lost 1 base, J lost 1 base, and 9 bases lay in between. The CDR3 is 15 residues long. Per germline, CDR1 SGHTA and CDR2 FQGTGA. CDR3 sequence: CASSLSRGGTDTQYF. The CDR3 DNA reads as TGTGCCAGCAGCTTAAGCAGGGGCGGCACAGATACGCAGTATTTT. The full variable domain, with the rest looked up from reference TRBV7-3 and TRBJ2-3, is GAGVSQTPSNKVTEKGKYVELRCDPISGHTALYWYRQSLGQGPEFLIYFQGTGAADDSGLPNDRFFAVRPEGSVSTLKIQRTERGDSAVYLCASSLSRGGTDTQYFGPGTRLTVL.

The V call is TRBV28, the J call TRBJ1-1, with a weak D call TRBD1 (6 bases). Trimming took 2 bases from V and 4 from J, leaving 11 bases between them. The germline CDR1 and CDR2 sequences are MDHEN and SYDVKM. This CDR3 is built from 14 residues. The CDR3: CASSLSWGPTEAFF. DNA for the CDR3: TGTGCCAGCAGTTTAAGTTGGGGGCCCACTGAAGCTTTCTTT.

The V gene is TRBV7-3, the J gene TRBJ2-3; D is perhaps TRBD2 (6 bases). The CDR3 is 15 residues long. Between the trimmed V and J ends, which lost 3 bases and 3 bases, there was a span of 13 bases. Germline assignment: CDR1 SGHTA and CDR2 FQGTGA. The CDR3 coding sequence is TGTGCCAGCAGCTTTTCCCGGGGGAGGACAGATACGCAGTATTTT. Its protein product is CASSFSRGRTDTQYF.

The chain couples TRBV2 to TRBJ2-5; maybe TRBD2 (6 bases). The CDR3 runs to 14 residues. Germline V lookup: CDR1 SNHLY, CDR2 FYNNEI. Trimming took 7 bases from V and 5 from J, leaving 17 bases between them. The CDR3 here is CASIRDSGGETQYF. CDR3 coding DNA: TGTGCCAGCATACGGGATAGCGGCGGCGAGACCCAGTACTTC.

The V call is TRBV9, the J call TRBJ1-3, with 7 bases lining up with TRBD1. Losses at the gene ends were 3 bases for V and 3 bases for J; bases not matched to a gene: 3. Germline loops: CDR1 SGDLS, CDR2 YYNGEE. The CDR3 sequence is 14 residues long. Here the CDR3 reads CASSEGQVGNTIYF. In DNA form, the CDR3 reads TGTGCCAGCAGCGAAGGACAGGTTGGAAACACCATATATTTT.

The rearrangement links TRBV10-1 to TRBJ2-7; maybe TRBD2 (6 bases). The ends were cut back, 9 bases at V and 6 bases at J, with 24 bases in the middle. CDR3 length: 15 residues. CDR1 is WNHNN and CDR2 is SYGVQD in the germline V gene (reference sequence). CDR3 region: CARWDSSGVPGEQYF. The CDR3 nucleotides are TGCGCCAGATGGGATTCCTCGGGAGTGCCGGGCGAGCAGTACTTC.

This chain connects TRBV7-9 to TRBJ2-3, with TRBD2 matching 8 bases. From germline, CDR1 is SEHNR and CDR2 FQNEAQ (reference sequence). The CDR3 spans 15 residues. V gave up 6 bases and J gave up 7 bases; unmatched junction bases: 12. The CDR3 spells CASRSSGSPVNTQYF. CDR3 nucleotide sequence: TGTGCCAGCAGGTCGAGCGGGAGTCCCGTTAATACGCAGTATTTT.

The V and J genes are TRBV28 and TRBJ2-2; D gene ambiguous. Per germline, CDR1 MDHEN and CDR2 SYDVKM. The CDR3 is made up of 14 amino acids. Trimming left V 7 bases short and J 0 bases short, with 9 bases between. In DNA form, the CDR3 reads TGTGCCAGCACCCACCCAGCGAACACCGGGGAGCTGTTTTTT. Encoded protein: CASTHPANTGELFF.

The DNA for the CDR3 is TGCGCCAGCAGCCAAGAATCTAGCGGGAGGCACCCAGATACGCAGTATTTT. Protein product: CASSQESSGRHPDTQYF. The chain uses TRBV4-1 and TRBJ2-3; 11 nucleotides agree with TRBD2. The CDR3 loop spans 17 amino acids. Germline V gene data show CDR1 as MGHRA and CDR2 as YSYEKL. Trimming at V came to 0 bases and at J to 4 bases, leaving 6 bases not matched to a gene.

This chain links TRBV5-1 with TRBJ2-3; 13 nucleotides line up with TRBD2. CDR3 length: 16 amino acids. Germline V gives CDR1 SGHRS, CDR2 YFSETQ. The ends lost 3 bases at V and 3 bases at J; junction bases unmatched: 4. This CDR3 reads CASSSGTSGKTDTQYF. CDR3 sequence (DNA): TGCGCCAGCAGCTCCGGGACTAGCGGGAAAACAGATACGCAGTATTTT.

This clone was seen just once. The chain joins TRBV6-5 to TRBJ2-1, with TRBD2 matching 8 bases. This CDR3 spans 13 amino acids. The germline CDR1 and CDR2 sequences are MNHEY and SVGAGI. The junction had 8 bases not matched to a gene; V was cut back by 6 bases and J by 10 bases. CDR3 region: CASSQTRGREQFF. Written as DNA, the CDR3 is TGTGCCAGCAGCCAGACCCGCGGGAGGGAGCAGTTCTTC.

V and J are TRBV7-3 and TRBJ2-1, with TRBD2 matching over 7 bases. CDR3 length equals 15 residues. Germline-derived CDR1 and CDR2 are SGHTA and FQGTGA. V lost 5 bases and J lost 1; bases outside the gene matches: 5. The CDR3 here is CASSAAGTSYNEQFF. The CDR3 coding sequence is TGTGCCAGCAGCGCAGCGGGGACTTCCTACAATGAGCAGTTCTTC.

CDR3 in DNA: TGCGCCAGCAAACCGGACAGGGCCGGGGGGTATGGCTACACCTTC. Its protein is CASKPDRAGGYGYTF. The rearrangement uses TRBV5-1 and TRBJ1-2; 8 bases are shared with TRBD1. Germline values: CDR1 SGHRS, CDR2 YFSETQ. There are 15 residues in the CDR3. Trimming removed 6 bases from V and 5 bases from J; junction bases left unmatched: 12.

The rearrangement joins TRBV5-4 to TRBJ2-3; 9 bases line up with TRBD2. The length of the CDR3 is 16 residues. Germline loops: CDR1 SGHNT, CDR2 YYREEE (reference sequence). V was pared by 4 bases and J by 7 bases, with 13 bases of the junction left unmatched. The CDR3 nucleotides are TGTGCCAGCAGCCCTATAGCGGGAGAGCCACCTCATACGCAGTATTTT. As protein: CASSPIAGEPPHTQYF.

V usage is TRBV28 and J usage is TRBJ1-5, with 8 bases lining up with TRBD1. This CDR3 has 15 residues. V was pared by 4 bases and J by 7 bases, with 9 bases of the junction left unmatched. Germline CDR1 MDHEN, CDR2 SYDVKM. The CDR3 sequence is CASSSLTGGSQPQHF. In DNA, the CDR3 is TGTGCCAGCAGTTCCCTAACAGGGGGGAGCCAGCCCCAGCATTTT.

The CDR3 nucleotides read TGTGCTAGTGGTTTGGGCCGGGACAGGGGCCCGCCTCAAGAGACCCAGTACTTC. Its translation: CASGLGRDRGPPQETQYF. The V call is TRBV12-5, the J call TRBJ2-5; 10 positions match TRBD1. With V trimmed by 1 base and J by 2 bases, 10 bases remained unmatched. The CDR3 loop spans 18 amino acids. CDR1 and CDR2 from the germline V gene are LGHNT and FRNRAP.

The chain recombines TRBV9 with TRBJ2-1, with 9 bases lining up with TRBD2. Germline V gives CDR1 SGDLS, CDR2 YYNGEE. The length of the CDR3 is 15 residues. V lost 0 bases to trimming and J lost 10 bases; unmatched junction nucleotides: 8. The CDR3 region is CASSVGGGRVGEQFF. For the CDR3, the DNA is TGTGCCAGCAGCGTAGGCGGCGGGAGGGTAGGGGAGCAGTTCTTC.

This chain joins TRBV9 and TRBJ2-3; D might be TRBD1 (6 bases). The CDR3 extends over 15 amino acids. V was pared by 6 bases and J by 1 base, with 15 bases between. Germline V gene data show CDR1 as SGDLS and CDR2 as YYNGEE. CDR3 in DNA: TGTGCCAGCACCCCTGGACAGATCGGCACAGATACGCAGTATTTT. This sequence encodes CASTPGQIGTDTQYF.

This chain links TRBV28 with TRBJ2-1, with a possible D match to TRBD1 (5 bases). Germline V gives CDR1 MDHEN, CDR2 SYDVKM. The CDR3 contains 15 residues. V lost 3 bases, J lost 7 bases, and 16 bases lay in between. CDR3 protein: CASSLAPPGWNEQFF. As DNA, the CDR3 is TGTGCCAGCAGTTTGGCCCCCCCAGGGTGGAATGAGCAGTTCTTC.

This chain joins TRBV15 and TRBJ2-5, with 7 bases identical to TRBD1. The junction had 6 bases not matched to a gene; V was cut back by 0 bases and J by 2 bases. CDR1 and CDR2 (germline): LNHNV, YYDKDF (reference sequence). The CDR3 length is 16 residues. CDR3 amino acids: CATSREGTVVQETQYF. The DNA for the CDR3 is TGTGCCACCAGCAGAGAGGGGACAGTCGTTCAAGAGACCCAGTACTTC. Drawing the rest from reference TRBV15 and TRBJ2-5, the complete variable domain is DAMVIQNPRYQVTQFGKPVTLSCSQTLNHNVMYWYQQKSSQAPKLLFHYYDKDFNNEADTPDNFQSRRPNTSFCFLDIRSPGLGDTAMYLCATSREGTVVQETQYFGPGTRLLVL.

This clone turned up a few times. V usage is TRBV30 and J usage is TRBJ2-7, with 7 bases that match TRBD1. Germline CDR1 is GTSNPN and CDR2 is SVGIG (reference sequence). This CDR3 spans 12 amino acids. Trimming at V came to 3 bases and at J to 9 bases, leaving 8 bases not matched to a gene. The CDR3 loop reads CAWSFDRVGQYF. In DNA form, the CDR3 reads TGTGCCTGGAGCTTCGACAGGGTGGGGCAGTACTTC. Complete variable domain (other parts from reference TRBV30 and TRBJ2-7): SQTIHQWPATLVQPVGSPLSLECTVEGTSNPNLYWYRQAAGRGLQLLFYSVGIGQISSEVPQNLSASRPQDRQFILSSKKLLLSDSGFYLCAWSFDRVGQYFGPGTRLTVT.

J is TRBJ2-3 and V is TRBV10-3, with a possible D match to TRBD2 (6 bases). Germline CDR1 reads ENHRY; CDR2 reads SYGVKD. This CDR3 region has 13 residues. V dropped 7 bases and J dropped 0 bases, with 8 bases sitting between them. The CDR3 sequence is CAIKAGSTDTQYF. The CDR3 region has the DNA TGTGCCATCAAGGCGGGAAGCACAGATACGCAGTATTTT.

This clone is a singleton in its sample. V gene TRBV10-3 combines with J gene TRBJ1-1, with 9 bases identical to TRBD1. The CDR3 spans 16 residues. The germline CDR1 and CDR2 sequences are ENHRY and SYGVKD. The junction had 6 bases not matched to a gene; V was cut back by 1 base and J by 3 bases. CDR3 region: CAISEFVRTGDTEAFF. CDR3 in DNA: TGTGCCATCAGTGAGTTCGTTAGGACAGGGGACACTGAAGCTTTCTTT.

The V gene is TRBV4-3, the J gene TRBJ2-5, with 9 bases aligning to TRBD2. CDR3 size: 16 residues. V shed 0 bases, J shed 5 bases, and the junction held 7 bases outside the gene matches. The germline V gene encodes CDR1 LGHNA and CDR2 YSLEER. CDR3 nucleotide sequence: TGCGCCAGCAGCCAAGATCGGGGCGGGAGGGGGGAGACCCAGTACTTC. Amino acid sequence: CASSQDRGGRGETQYF.

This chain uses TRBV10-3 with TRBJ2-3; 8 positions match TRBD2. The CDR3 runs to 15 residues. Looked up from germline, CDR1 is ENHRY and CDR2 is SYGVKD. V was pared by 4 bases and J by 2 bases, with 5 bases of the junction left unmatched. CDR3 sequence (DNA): TGTGCCATCAGTGGAAGGGGACTAGACACAGATACGCAGTATTTT. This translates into CAISGRGLDTDTQYF.